This TCR beta chain was captured by sequencing in a study of identical twins. Notes on the study in general: There was more out-of-frame TCR alpha sharing in monozygotic twins than models estimated. Where beta out-of-frame sequences were concerned, excess twin sharing was weaker. With abundant cord blood beta clonotypes, insertions were fewer; memory repertoires showed no such pattern.

TCRdb re-derived calls from the 5' RACE reads in MiXCR, one entry per CDR3 protein. The sample has some 1,600,000 distinct CDR3 sequences, about 30% seen once; the top ten hold about 0.3%. The CDR3 totals 16 residues. J lost 4 bases, V lost 0 bases, and 6 bases had no gene match. Germline CDR1 reads KGHSH; CDR2 reads LQKENI. In the case of this clonotype: The antigen is undetermined.

Sequencing was carried out using cord blood. This TCR was recovered from a newborn girl in good health. The rearrangement uses TRBV18 and TRBJ1-2; TRBD1 matches at 9 bases. The CDR3 DNA reads as TGTGCCAGCTCACCACCGGGGACAGGGTTGGTCTATGGCTACACCTTC. As protein: CASSPPGTGLVYGYTF.